This TCR beta chain was sequenced during a study of CD8+CD57+ T cells in acquired aplastic anemia. Study details: CD4+ and CD8+ cells, once sorted, gave DNA averaging approximately 3 ug. Healthy donor CD4+ samples were sequenced to a depth that averaged approximately 10 million reads. Study-level results: Both patients and controls carried the same twenty-nine CD8+ CDR3 sequences.

As for this clonotype: The antigen is unknown.

The CDR3 extends over 18 amino acids. V lost 6 bases and J lost 4, with 26 bases in between. CDR1 MNHEY and CDR2 SVGEGT come from the germline V gene. CDR3 and TCR beta VDJ profiling relied on genomic DNA as the template. Each CDR3 protein gets one entry after TCRdb re-called the reads with MiXCR. The sample lists fewer than 250,000 distinct CDR3 sequences; roughly half were seen once. Sequencing used sorted CD4+, CD8+, or CD8+CD57+ T cells (not recorded which) from PBMCs. The rearrangement links TRBV6-2 or TRBV6-3 to TRBJ2-3; no definite D call. This receptor was taken from a human donor in good health, serving as a control. In DNA form, the CDR3 reads TGTGCCAGCAGCCCAACCCCCGTGTCTTACTTTCGTTCAGATACGCAGTATTTT. Translation: CASSPTPVSYFRSDTQYF.